Below are 8 T cell receptor beta chains sequenced from a single sample in a study of T cell changes during pregnancy in multiple sclerosis. Sequenced by immunoSEQ multiplex PCR; TCRdb stores in-frame clones only, minus some. This sample has over 60,000 clones; 91% occur once, and the top ten carry 0.55% to 0.85%. Sequenced material: peripheral blood, taken in the third trimester of pregnancy. The receptors here all came from a female donor in good health, enrolled as a control in a pregnancy study.

The V call is TRBV6-1, the J call TRBJ2-5; a weak D match, TRBD1 (5 bases). Germline lookup yields CDR1 MNHNS and CDR2 SASEGT. This CDR3 is built from 15 residues. Trimming stripped 8 bases from V and 3 bases from J, with 19 bases between. The chain's CDR3 is CASYKTAPRKETQYF. For the CDR3, the DNA is TGTGCCAGCTATAAGACAGCGCCCCGGAAAGAGACCCAGTACTTC.

V gene TRBV5-1 combines with J gene TRBJ1-1; 9 nucleotides line up with TRBD1. V gave up 4 bases and J gave up 4 bases; unmatched junction bases: 5. The CDR3 is 14 residues long. Germline CDR1 reads SGHRS; CDR2 reads YFSETQ. CDR3 nucleotides: TGCGCCAGCAGCATAGACAGGGGGGGCACTGAAGCTTTCTTT. This codes for CASSIDRGGTEAFF.

CDR3 DNA: TGTGCCAGCAGCCCGGGGGACAGACGCGCCTATGGCTACACCTTC. This translates into CASSPGDRRAYGYTF. The V gene is TRBV5-6, the J gene TRBJ1-2, with 7 bases matching TRBD1. Germline trimming cut 4 bases from V and 4 bases from J; bases unmatched to any gene: 10. CDR1 is SGHDT, CDR2 YYEEEE, per germline. The CDR3 loop spans 15 amino acids.

The rearrangement joins TRBV5-8 to TRBJ2-7, with no clear D. In germline, CDR1 is SGHTS, CDR2 YDEGEE. The germline V and J ends were trimmed by 1 base and 3 bases, with 8 bases remaining between them. The length of the CDR3 is 13 residues. The CDR3 region has the DNA TGTGCCAGCAGCTTGTCGACTCGCTACGAGCAGTACTTC. Translated: CASSLSTRYEQYF.

The V gene is TRBV18, the J gene TRBJ2-7; weak D call: TRBD1 (7 bases). The V end lost 3 bases, the J end lost 4 bases, and 22 bases lay between the germline ends. This CDR3 spans 17 amino acids. Germline CDR1 KGHSH, CDR2 LQKENI. CDR3 nucleotide sequence: TGTGCCAGCTCACCGGGTCAGACAGGGACTTTCTCTTACGAGCAGTACTTC. This codes for CASSPGQTGTFSYEQYF.

The chain links TRBV28 to TRBJ2-3; the match to TRBD2 covers 7 bases. The germline gives CDR1 MDHEN, CDR2 SYDVKM. The ends lost 7 bases at V and 4 bases at J; junction bases unmatched: 17. The CDR3 covers 17 residues. The CDR3 DNA reads as TGTGCCAGCAACCCGATTGGGGGGGGAAGGTTCTCAGATACGCAGTATTTT. Amino acid sequence: CASNPIGGGRFSDTQYF.

The chain combines TRBV5-4 with TRBJ1-1; no clear D. Germline V CDR1 and CDR2: SGHNT, YYREEE (reference sequence). Trimming took off 4 bases at V and 3 bases at J, with 16 bases between the two ends. This CDR3 is built from 15 residues. The CDR3 DNA reads TGTGCCAGCAGCCCCCCGGAACAGACGGACACTGAAGCTTTCTTT. Amino acid sequence: CASSPPEQTDTEAFF. The full variable domain, with the rest looked up from reference TRBV5-4 and TRBJ1-1, is ETGVTQSPTHLIKTRGQQVTLRCSSQSGHNTVSWYQQALGQGPQFIFQYYREEENGRGNFPPRFSGLQFPNYSSELNVNALELDDSALYLCASSPPEQTDTEAFFGQGTRLTVV.

The V call is TRBV18, the J call TRBJ2-1, with TRBD1 identical over 8 bases. In germline, CDR1 is KGHSH, CDR2 LQKENI. The CDR3 length is 16 residues. V lost 3 bases to trimming and J lost 0 bases; unmatched junction nucleotides: 4. CDR3 coding DNA: TGTGCCAGCTCACCTCGGACAGGGAGCTCCTACAATGAGCAGTTCTTC. Protein product: CASSPRTGSSYNEQFF.